The T cell receptor beta chain described here comes from a study of blood T cell repertoires in COVID-19. Trimming removed 0 bases at V and 1 base at J, with 12 bases between. The length of the CDR3 is 16 residues. Germline V gene lookup returns CDR1 SGHRS and CDR2 YFSETQ. The study assigned cohorts using participant-reported clinical history. Two negative PCRs, clearance, or symptom resolution had been documented for recovered Cohort 3 donors. Study processing details: Amplification from reference gene primers served as the basis for estimated nucleated cell counts. Using immunoSEQ multiplex PCR, the repertoire was profiled, and TCRdb retains in-frame clones only, with some absent. That table supplies the V and J calls and clone size; D and trimming were determined from the DNA. The table shows hundreds of thousands of clones, with less than 90% occurring only once.

The sample comprised PBMCs or T cells enriched from blood (not recorded which). The clonotype was recovered from a woman between 45 and 60 years old who had recovered from COVID-19. V gene TRBV5-1 combines with J gene TRBJ2-3; D unresolved. The CDR3 protein is CASSLGQRQGTDTQYF. For the CDR3, the DNA is TGCGCCAGCAGCTTGGGCCAGCGTCAAGGCACAGATACGCAGTATTTT.